This is a list of T cell receptor beta chains from one sample in a study of shared T cell receptors in the human thymus. Clones were sequenced by immunoSEQ multiplex PCR, and TCRdb holds only the in-frame ones, with some missing. The sample consists of 630,000 or so clones, around 87% of them appearing once. These data also featured in a second study, about human thymus T cells.

The sample consisted of thymocytes. The receptor set was obtained from a boy in the first two years of life with a congenital heart defect. Each CDR3 is given with its conserved first and last residue. A D gene is named only where the DNA matches it firmly. Where a row states a size, it is once, few, many or the class of an expanded clone; other rows omit it.

CDR3aa: CASSRDRTVGELFF
CDR3nt: TGCGCCAGCAGCCGGGACAGAACTGTCGGGGAGCTGTTTTTT
abundance: -
d_gene: TRBD1
j_gene: TRBJ2-2
len: 14
v_gene: TRBV4-3

CDR3aa: CATQGRSHSGNTIYF
CDR3nt: TGTGCCACACAAGGCCGGAGTCACTCTGGAAACACCATATATTTT
abundance: -
d_gene: -
j_gene: TRBJ1-3
len: 15
v_gene: TRBV6-1

CDR3aa: CASSIGQDEKLFF
CDR3nt: TGCGCCAGCAGCATCGGACAGGATGAAAAACTGTTTTTT
abundance: -
d_gene: TRBD1
j_gene: TRBJ1-4
len: 13
v_gene: TRBV5-1

CDR3aa: CASSSGQGHTEAFF
CDR3nt: TGTGCCAGCTCATCAGGACAGGGTCACACTGAAGCTTTCTTT
abundance: few
d_gene: TRBD1
j_gene: TRBJ1-1
len: 14
v_gene: TRBV18

CDR3aa: CASSQDRGRDRGNEQFF
CDR3nt: TGTGCCAGCAGCCAAGATCGGGGCAGGGACAGGGGGAATGAGCAGTTCTTC
abundance: -
d_gene: TRBD1
j_gene: TRBJ2-1
len: 17
v_gene: TRBV14

CDR3aa: CASSQELPSGRAPYNEQFF
CDR3nt: TGTGCCAGCAGCCAAGAACTACCTAGCGGGAGGGCCCCTTACAATGAGCAGTTCTTC
abundance: -
d_gene: TRBD2
j_gene: TRBJ2-1
len: 19
v_gene: TRBV14

CDR3aa: CASSQGGEGAFF
CDR3nt: TGTGCCAGCAGCCAAGGGGGAGAAGGAGCTTTCTTT
abundance: few
d_gene: -
j_gene: TRBJ1-1
len: 12
v_gene: TRBV14

CDR3aa: CASSATDSYEQYF
CDR3nt: TGTGCCAGCAGCGCGACTGACTCCTACGAGCAGTACTTC
abundance: -
d_gene: -
j_gene: TRBJ2-7
len: 13
v_gene: TRBV14

CDR3aa: CASSFGADTQYF
CDR3nt: TGTGCCAGCAGTTTCGGAGCAGATACGCAGTATTTT
abundance: -
d_gene: -
j_gene: TRBJ2-3
len: 12
v_gene: TRBV28

CDR3aa: CAWQGGNTEAFF
CDR3nt: TGTGCCTGGCAGGGGGGGAACACTGAAGCTTTCTTT
abundance: -
d_gene: TRBD1
j_gene: TRBJ1-1
len: 12
v_gene: TRBV30

CDR3aa: CSVVGHPGEKLFF
CDR3nt: TGCAGCGTTGTAGGGCATCCGGGGGAAAAACTGTTTTTT
abundance: few
d_gene: -
j_gene: TRBJ1-4
len: 13
v_gene: TRBV29-1

CDR3aa: CASSLGKNYGYTF
CDR3nt: TGTGCCAGCAGTTTGGGCAAAAACTATGGCTACACCTTC
abundance: -
d_gene: -
j_gene: TRBJ1-2
len: 13
v_gene: TRBV27

CDR3aa: CASSPPQETQYF
CDR3nt: TGTGCCAGCAGCCCCCCGCAAGAGACCCAGTACTTC
abundance: once
d_gene: -
j_gene: TRBJ2-5
len: 12
v_gene: TRBV7-2

CDR3aa: CASSLGLGAFF
CDR3nt: TGTGCCAGCAGCTTAGGACTGGGAGCTTTCTTT
abundance: once
d_gene: -
j_gene: TRBJ1-1
len: 11
v_gene: TRBV7-2

CDR3aa: CASSLNDRGPYGYTF
CDR3nt: TGTGCCAGCAGCCTCAACGACAGGGGGCCTTATGGCTACACCTTC
abundance: -
d_gene: TRBD1
j_gene: TRBJ1-2
len: 15
v_gene: TRBV11-2

CDR3aa: CASGLGGLAGGQPSHTDTQYF
CDR3nt: TGTGCTAGTGGTTTGGGTGGACTAGCGGGGGGCCAGCCAAGTCATACAGATACGCAGTATTTT
abundance: -
d_gene: TRBD2
j_gene: TRBJ2-3
len: 21
v_gene: TRBV12-5

CDR3aa: CASSIAGKVRTEAFF
CDR3nt: TGTGCCAGTAGTATAGCAGGGAAGGTGAGGACTGAAGCTTTCTTT
abundance: -
d_gene: -
j_gene: TRBJ1-1
len: 15
v_gene: TRBV19

CDR3aa: CASSVATGSGSQETQYF
CDR3nt: TGTGCCAGCAGCGTAGCTACCGGTAGCGGGTCTCAAGAGACCCAGTACTTC
abundance: once
d_gene: TRBD2
j_gene: TRBJ2-5
len: 17
v_gene: TRBV9

CDR3aa: CASSYRGPYNSPLHF
CDR3nt: TGTGCCAGCAGCTACAGGGGGCCCTATAATTCACCCCTCCACTTT
abundance: -
d_gene: TRBD1
j_gene: TRBJ1-6
len: 15
v_gene: TRBV6-1

CDR3aa: CASSPGTYSSAKLFF
CDR3nt: TGTGCCAGCAGCCCAGGGACTTACTCTTCAGCGAAGCTCTTCTTT
abundance: -
d_gene: -
j_gene: TRBJ1-1
len: 15
v_gene: TRBV5-6

CDR3aa: CASSYRTGTSYEQYF
CDR3nt: TGTGCCAGCAGTTACCGGACAGGGACGTCCTACGAGCAGTACTTC
abundance: -
d_gene: TRBD1
j_gene: TRBJ2-7
len: 15
v_gene: TRBV6-5

CDR3aa: CASSETYRVGFNSPLHF
CDR3nt: TGTGCCAGCAGTGAAACCTACAGGGTCGGGTTTAATTCACCCCTCCACTTT
abundance: -
d_gene: -
j_gene: TRBJ1-6
len: 17
v_gene: TRBV6-1

CDR3aa: CASSTQGSYEQYF
CDR3nt: TGTGCCAGCTCCACACAGGGATCCTACGAGCAGTACTTC
abundance: -
d_gene: -
j_gene: TRBJ2-7
len: 13
v_gene: TRBV18

CDR3aa: CASDDCLAKNIQYF
CDR3nt: TGTGCCAGTGACGACTGCTTAGCCAAAAACATTCAGTACTTC
abundance: few
d_gene: -
j_gene: TRBJ2-4
len: 14
v_gene: TRBV27

CDR3aa: CARQGLTGELFF
CDR3nt: TGTGCCAGACAGGGTTTGACCGGGGAGCTGTTTTTT
abundance: -
d_gene: -
j_gene: TRBJ2-2
len: 12
v_gene: TRBV11-2

CDR3aa: CASSQGTSGGAGCDEQFF
CDR3nt: TGTGCCAGCAGCCAAGGAACTAGCGGGGGGGCCGGTTGCGATGAGCAGTTCTTC
abundance: -
d_gene: TRBD2
j_gene: TRBJ2-1
len: 18
v_gene: TRBV14

CDR3aa: CASSQSPGQGSYEQYF
CDR3nt: TGCGCCAGCAGCCAATCACCGGGACAGGGGAGCTACGAGCAGTACTTC
abundance: -
d_gene: TRBD1
j_gene: TRBJ2-7
len: 16
v_gene: TRBV4-1

CDR3aa: CASSHSGKDKNIQYF
CDR3nt: TGTGCCAGCAGCCATAGCGGGAAGGACAAAAACATTCAGTACTTC
abundance: once
d_gene: TRBD2
j_gene: TRBJ2-4
len: 15
v_gene: TRBV14

CDR3aa: CATSRKGLAGIYNEQFF
CDR3nt: TGTGCCACCAGCAGGAAAGGACTAGCGGGGATTTACAATGAGCAGTTCTTC
abundance: -
d_gene: TRBD2
j_gene: TRBJ2-1
len: 17
v_gene: TRBV15

CDR3aa: CAISDPDRDPGELFF
CDR3nt: TGTGCCATCAGTGACCCGGACAGGGACCCCGGGGAGCTGTTTTTT
abundance: -
d_gene: TRBD1
j_gene: TRBJ2-2
len: 15
v_gene: TRBV10-3

CDR3aa: CASRDSPDHEQYF
CDR3nt: TGTGCCAGCCGGGACAGCCCGGACCACGAGCAGTACTTC
abundance: -
d_gene: -
j_gene: TRBJ2-7
len: 13
v_gene: TRBV12-1

CDR3aa: CASSLIWASGDNEQFF
CDR3nt: TGTGCCAGCAGCTTAATCTGGGCTAGCGGAGACAATGAGCAGTTCTTC
abundance: -
d_gene: TRBD2
j_gene: TRBJ2-1
len: 16
v_gene: TRBV7-9

CDR3aa: CASTRDRDSVNEQFF
CDR3nt: TGTGCCAGCACCCGGGACAGGGATTCGGTCAATGAGCAGTTCTTC
abundance: -
d_gene: TRBD1
j_gene: TRBJ2-1
len: 15
v_gene: TRBV28

CDR3aa: CASSLATARTHEQYF
CDR3nt: TGTGCCAGCAGCTTAGCGACAGCCCGAACCCACGAGCAGTACTTC
abundance: -
d_gene: -
j_gene: TRBJ2-7
len: 15
v_gene: TRBV7-2

CDR3aa: CAWSVGLIIGTQYF
CDR3nt: TGTGCCTGGAGTGTAGGACTTATAATCGGTACGCAGTATTTT
abundance: once
d_gene: -
j_gene: TRBJ2-3
len: 14
v_gene: TRBV30

CDR3aa: CASSKVWRGGLGQFF
CDR3nt: TGTGCCAGCAGCAAAGTCTGGCGGGGGGGCCTGGGGCAGTTCTTC
abundance: few
d_gene: -
j_gene: TRBJ2-1
len: 15
v_gene: TRBV21-1

CDR3aa: CASSSLGQVQPYEQYF
CDR3nt: TGCGCCAGCAGCTCCCTGGGACAGGTTCAACCTTACGAGCAGTACTTC
abundance: -
d_gene: TRBD1
j_gene: TRBJ2-7
len: 16
v_gene: TRBV5-1

CDR3aa: CASSLMMGSSGGDNEQFF
CDR3nt: TGTGCCAGCAGTTTAATGATGGGATCTAGCGGGGGGGACAATGAGCAGTTCTTC
abundance: once
d_gene: TRBD2
j_gene: TRBJ2-1
len: 18
v_gene: TRBV28

CDR3aa: CSAGGVRGTQYF
CDR3nt: TGCAGCGCCGGAGGGGTGCGAGGGACCCAGTACTTC
abundance: -
d_gene: -
j_gene: TRBJ2-5
len: 12
v_gene: TRBV29-1

CDR3aa: CASSESKGAFSQPVNTEAFF
CDR3nt: TGTGCCAGCAGTGAATCGAAAGGGGCCTTCTCCCAGCCCGTGAACACTGAAGCTTTCTTT
abundance: -
d_gene: -
j_gene: TRBJ1-1
len: 20
v_gene: TRBV6-1

CDR3aa: CATSTWTGKAVQYF
CDR3nt: TGTGCCACCTCAACCTGGACAGGGAAAGCAGTGCAGTACTTC
abundance: -
d_gene: TRBD1
j_gene: TRBJ2-7
len: 14
v_gene: TRBV4-2

CDR3aa: CASGTGLVGANVLTF
CDR3nt: TGTGCCAGCGGAACAGGACTAGTGGGGGCCAACGTCCTGACTTTC
abundance: -
d_gene: TRBD2
j_gene: TRBJ2-6
len: 15
v_gene: TRBV6-5

CDR3aa: CASSAKRVAGEINF
CDR3nt: TGTGCCAGCAGCGCAAAAAGGGTAGCGGGGGAAATAAACTTC
abundance: -
d_gene: TRBD2
j_gene: TRBJ2-5
len: 14
v_gene: TRBV2

CDR3aa: CASSEESGGAGTNEKLFF
CDR3nt: TGTGCCAGCAGTGAGGAGTCAGGGGGCGCCGGCACTAATGAAAAACTGTTTTTT
abundance: -
d_gene: TRBD1
j_gene: TRBJ1-4
len: 18
v_gene: TRBV25-1

CDR3aa: CSVAQVNTEAFF
CDR3nt: TGCAGCGTAGCCCAGGTGAACACTGAAGCTTTCTTT
abundance: -
d_gene: -
j_gene: TRBJ1-1
len: 12
v_gene: TRBV29-1

CDR3aa: CASSQKRSARVSEQYF
CDR3nt: TGTGCCAGCAGCCAGAAAAGATCGGCCAGGGTGAGCGAGCAGTACTTC
abundance: -
d_gene: -
j_gene: TRBJ2-7
len: 16
v_gene: TRBV7-8

CDR3aa: CASSANRGDTQYF
CDR3nt: TGTGCCAGCAGCGCTAACAGGGGAGATACGCAGTATTTT
abundance: few
d_gene: TRBD1
j_gene: TRBJ2-3
len: 13
v_gene: TRBV9

CDR3aa: CASRVRHRWVDTEAFF
CDR3nt: TGCGCCAGCAGGGTCCGACACCGGTGGGTAGACACTGAAGCTTTCTTT
abundance: once
d_gene: -
j_gene: TRBJ1-1
len: 16
v_gene: TRBV5-1

CDR3aa: CARGGPGELFF
CDR3nt: TGTGCCAGGGGGGGACCCGGGGAGCTGTTTTTT
abundance: few
d_gene: -
j_gene: TRBJ2-2
len: 11
v_gene: TRBV7-9

CDR3aa: CASSFTDRFSYNSPLHF
CDR3nt: TGTGCCAGCAGTTTCACGGACAGGTTCTCCTATAATTCACCCCTCCACTTT
abundance: -
d_gene: TRBD1
j_gene: TRBJ1-6
len: 17
v_gene: TRBV28

CDR3aa: CASQRTSGYNEQFF
CDR3nt: TGTGCCAGCCAAAGGACTAGCGGGTACAATGAGCAGTTCTTC
abundance: -
d_gene: TRBD2
j_gene: TRBJ2-1
len: 14
v_gene: TRBV25-1

CDR3aa: CASSLVRGNSPLHF
CDR3nt: TGTGCCAGCAGCTTAGTCAGGGGGAATTCACCCCTCCACTTT
abundance: -
d_gene: TRBD1
j_gene: TRBJ1-6
len: 14
v_gene: TRBV11-2

CDR3aa: CASSRDSNTEAFF
CDR3nt: TGTGCCAGCAGTCGAGACAGTAACACTGAAGCTTTCTTT
abundance: -
d_gene: -
j_gene: TRBJ1-1
len: 13
v_gene: TRBV28